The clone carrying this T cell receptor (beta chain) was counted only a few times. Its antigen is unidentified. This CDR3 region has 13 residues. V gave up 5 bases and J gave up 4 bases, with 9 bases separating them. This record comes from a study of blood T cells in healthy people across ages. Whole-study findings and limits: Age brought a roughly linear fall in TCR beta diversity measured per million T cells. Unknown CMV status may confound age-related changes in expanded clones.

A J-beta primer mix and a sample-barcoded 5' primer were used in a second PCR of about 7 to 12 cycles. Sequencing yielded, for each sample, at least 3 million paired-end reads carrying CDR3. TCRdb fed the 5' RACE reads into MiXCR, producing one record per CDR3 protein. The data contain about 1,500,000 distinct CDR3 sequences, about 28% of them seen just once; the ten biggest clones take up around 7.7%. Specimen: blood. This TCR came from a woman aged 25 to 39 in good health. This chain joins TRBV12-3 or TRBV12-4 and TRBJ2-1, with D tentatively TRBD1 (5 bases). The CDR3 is CASSQGKYNEQFF. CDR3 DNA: TGTGCCAGCAGTCAGGGAAAGTACAATGAGCAGTTCTTC.